Following are 23 T cell receptor beta chains from one sample sequenced in a study of T cell changes during pregnancy in multiple sclerosis. Produced via immunoSEQ multiplex PCR; TCRdb's table is partial and in-frame only. Of around 61,000 clones listed, about 87% are singletons. The sample comprised peripheral blood from another person, used as feeder cells. The receptors shown here come from a human donor whose cells served as feeder cells for cultures in a pregnancy study.

This clone was seen more than once but under ten times. Here the CDR3 reads CASNGVGDTDTQYF. The CDR3 DNA sequence: TGTGCCAGCAACGGGGTAGGGGACACAGATACGCAGTATTTT. The rearrangement joins TRBV2 to TRBJ2-3; D might be TRBD1 or TRBD2, each matching 5 bases. The CDR3 covers 14 residues. With 7 bases removed from V and 2 bases from J, the gap between germline ends came to 13 bases. CDR1 is SNHLY and CDR2 is FYNNEI in the germline V gene.

V is TRBV5-1 and J is TRBJ1-3; 7 nucleotides line up with TRBD1. Unmatched junction bases numbered 9, after V lost 3 bases and J lost 0 bases. The CDR3 loop spans 17 amino acids. Germline V gene data show CDR1 as SGHRS and CDR2 as YFSETQ. CDR3 loop: CASSSSPGQNSGNTIYF. The CDR3 coding sequence is TGCGCCAGCAGCTCTAGTCCGGGACAGAACTCTGGAAACACCATATATTTT.

The J gene is TRBJ2-1, the V gene TRBV7-9, with 11 bases that match TRBD2. Looked up from germline, CDR1 is SEHNR and CDR2 is FQNEAQ (reference sequence). V lost 5 bases to trimming and J lost 4 bases; unmatched junction nucleotides: 7. This CDR3 region has 16 residues. The CDR3 reads CASSPIAGGPYNEQFF. CDR3 in DNA: TGTGCCAGCAGCCCTATAGCGGGAGGGCCTTACAATGAGCAGTTCTTC.

This clone was seen only a few times. The chain employs TRBV10-3 and TRBJ2-3; a weak D match, TRBD2 (7 bases). Germline V gives CDR1 ENHRY, CDR2 SYGVKD. V lost 0 bases to trimming and J lost 6 bases, with 13 bases between them. This CDR3 is built from 15 residues. The CDR3 protein is CAISESGGPGDTQYF. In DNA form, the CDR3 reads TGTGCCATCAGTGAGTCGGGGGGGCCGGGGGATACGCAGTATTTT.

J is TRBJ2-1 and V is TRBV5-8, with D maybe TRBD2 (5 bases). Germline lookup yields CDR1 SGHTS and CDR2 YDEGEE. The CDR3 extends over 16 amino acids. Trimming shortened V by 4 bases and J by 1 base, and 15 bases separated the two germline ends. The chain's CDR3 is CASSPRRRYSYNEQFF. The CDR3 DNA reads TGTGCCAGCAGCCCCAGAAGGAGGTATTCCTACAATGAGCAGTTCTTC. The whole variable domain, filled in from reference TRBV5-8 and TRBJ2-1, reads EAGVTQSPTHLIKTRGQQATLRCSPISGHTSVYWYQQALGLGLQFLLWYDEGEERNRGNFPPRFSGRQFPNYSSELNVNALELEDSALYLCASSPRRRYSYNEQFFGPGTRLTVL.

V and J are TRBV19 and TRBJ2-6; D remains unclear. V was pared by 4 bases and J by 1 base, with 14 bases between. This CDR3 is built from 17 residues. Per germline, CDR1 LNHDA and CDR2 SQIVND (reference sequence). DNA for the CDR3: TGTGCCAGTAGTACTAGGGCAGGTGAATCTGGGGCCAACGTCCTGACTTTC. It codes for CASSTRAGESGANVLTF.

This chain joins TRBV7-6 and TRBJ2-2; 9 bases are shared with TRBD1. The junction had 13 bases not matched to a gene; V was cut back by 6 bases and J by 2 bases. The CDR3 has 18 residues. CDR1 is SGHVS and CDR2 is FNYEAQ in the germline V gene. The CDR3 protein is CASRQGAGGGINTGELFF. CDR3 in DNA: TGTGCCAGCAGACAGGGGGCCGGGGGAGGCATCAACACCGGGGAGCTGTTTTTT.

The chain combines TRBV28 with TRBJ1-2, with TRBD1 identical over 9 bases. This CDR3 is 14 amino acids long. V shed 10 bases and J 0 bases; nucleotides not matched to a gene: 6. Germline lookup yields CDR1 MDHEN and CDR2 SYDVKM. The CDR3 nucleotides read TGTGCCATCCTCGGGGACAGGGCTAACTATGGCTACACCTTC. As protein: CAILGDRANYGYTF.

The chain couples TRBV27 to TRBJ2-6; D unresolved. Germline CDR1 is MNHEY and CDR2 is SMNVEV (reference sequence). Trimming stripped 6 bases from V and 1 base from J, with 16 bases between. The CDR3 is made up of 17 amino acids. For the CDR3, the DNA is TGTGCCAGCAGACAAAATCCTACAGAATCTGGGGCCAACGTCCTGACTTTC. This translates into CASRQNPTESGANVLTF.

V is TRBV27 and J is TRBJ1-1; no clear D gene. This CDR3 spans 13 amino acids. V lost 3 bases and J lost 4, with 9 bases in between. CDR1 MNHEY and CDR2 SMNVEV come from the germline V gene (reference sequence). CDR3 sequence reads: CASSFRRVTEAFF. Written as DNA, the CDR3 is TGTGCCAGCAGTTTCAGACGGGTCACTGAAGCTTTCTTT.

J is TRBJ2-3 and V is TRBV5-4; possible D gene TRBD2, 7 bases. The ends were cut back, 4 bases at V and 3 bases at J, with 18 bases in the middle. The CDR3 loop spans 16 amino acids. The germline CDR1 and CDR2 sequences are SGHNT and YYREEE (reference sequence). CDR3 nucleotides: TGTGCCAGCAGCCCCAACTGGCGGGGGCAGACAGATACGCAGTATTTT. It translates to CASSPNWRGQTDTQYF.

This CDR3 is CASSMRGDNEQFF. The CDR3 coding sequence is TGTGCCAGTAGTATGCGGGGAGACAATGAGCAGTTCTTC. The chain is built from TRBV19 and TRBJ2-1; possible D gene TRBD2, 6 bases. V lost 3 bases, J lost 5 bases, and 8 bases lay in between. CDR1 and CDR2 from the germline V gene are LNHDA and SQIVND (reference sequence). This CDR3 region has 13 residues. The full variable domain, with the rest looked up from reference TRBV19 and TRBJ2-1, is DGGITQSPKYLFRKEGQNVTLSCEQNLNHDAMYWYRQDPGQGLRLIYYSQIVNDFQKGDIAEGYSVSREKKESFPLTVTSAQKNPTAFYLCASSMRGDNEQFFGPGTRLTVL.

The chain joins TRBV7-9 to TRBJ2-3; no firm D call. Trimming stripped 5 bases from V and 7 bases from J, with 13 bases between. The germline gives CDR1 SEHNR, CDR2 FQNEAQ (reference sequence). CDR3 length: 13 amino acids. In DNA form, the CDR3 reads TGTGCCAGCAGCGAAAGGATCCGGAATACGCAGTATTTT. This encodes CASSERIRNTQYF. The whole variable domain, filled in from reference TRBV7-9 and TRBJ2-3, reads DTGVSQNPRHKITKRGQNVTFRCDPISEHNRLYWYRQTLGQGPEFLTYFQNEAQLEKSRLLSDRFSAERPKGSFSTLEIQRTEQGDSAMYLCASSERIRNTQYFGPGTRLTVL.

The V and J genes are TRBV7-2 and TRBJ2-7; D tentatively reads TRBD1 or TRBD2 (5 bases each). This CDR3 has 13 residues. Trimming took 5 bases from V and 3 from J, leaving 11 bases between them. In germline, CDR1 is SGHTA, CDR2 FQGNSA. The CDR3 protein is CASSPIGGYEQYF. CDR3 nucleotides: TGTGCCAGCAGCCCCATTGGGGGCTACGAGCAGTACTTC.

The V and J genes are TRBV2 and TRBJ1-2; TRBD1 agrees at 9 bases. The V and J ends lost 8 bases and 5 bases, in that order; junction bases with no gene match: 15. The CDR3 consists of 16 residues. The germline V gene encodes CDR1 SNHLY and CDR2 FYNNEI. CDR3 coding DNA: TGTGCCAGCTTAAGGGACAGGGAATTCTCTCTATATGGCTACACCTTC. Translation gives CASLRDREFSLYGYTF. Supplemented by reference TRBV2 and TRBJ1-2, the full variable domain reads EPEVTQTPSHQVTQMGQEVILRCVPISNHLYFYWYRQILGQKVEFLVSFYNNEISEKSEIFDDQFSVERPDGSNFTLKIRSTKLEDSAMYFCASLRDREFSLYGYTFGSGTRLTVV.

This rearrangement joins TRBV5-1 to TRBJ1-1; TRBD1 is a possible D gene (6 bases). Trimming removed 4 bases from V and 1 base from J, with 11 bases in between. The germline gives CDR1 SGHRS, CDR2 YFSETQ. CDR3 length: 14 amino acids. The CDR3 loop is CASSPVGGNTEAFF. The CDR3, as DNA: TGCGCCAGCAGCCCGGTAGGGGGGAACACTGAAGCTTTCTTT.

The chain couples TRBV5-1 to TRBJ1-5; D unresolved. The germline V and J ends were trimmed by 0 bases and 3 bases, with 7 bases remaining between them. CDR3 length: 14 amino acids. CDR1 and CDR2 from the germline V gene are SGHRS and YFSETQ. In nucleotides, the CDR3 is TGCGCCAGCAGCTTGGAACCCTCCAATCAGCCCCAGCATTTT. It encodes CASSLEPSNQPQHF.

The chain recombines TRBV27 with TRBJ1-3, with D possibly TRBD1 on 5 matching bases. The CDR3 is made up of 15 amino acids. Germline-derived CDR1 and CDR2 are MNHEY and SMNVEV (reference sequence). V lost 5 bases and J lost 1, with 12 bases in between. CDR3 loop: CASSPWEGSGNTIYF. In DNA, the CDR3 is TGTGCCAGCAGTCCGTGGGAGGGGTCTGGAAACACCATATATTTT.

V and J are TRBV4-1 and TRBJ2-1; 13 nucleotides match TRBD2. The germline gives CDR1 MGHRA, CDR2 YSYEKL. V shed 2 bases and J 15 bases; nucleotides not matched to a gene: 16. The CDR3 has 17 residues. This CDR3 reads CASSQLGLAGKGRALFF. The CDR3 nucleotides are TGCGCCAGCAGCCAATTGGGACTAGCGGGAAAAGGGCGAGCATTGTTCTTC.

The rearrangement links TRBV4-2 to TRBJ2-2; 10 positions agree with TRBD2. Germline CDR1 and CDR2: LGHNA and YNFKEQ. This CDR3 has 16 amino acids. J was trimmed by 5 bases and V by 2 bases; bases with no gene match: 5. CDR3 nucleotide sequence: TGTGCCAGCAGCCAATCAGCGGGGGGGCGTACCGGGGAGCTGTTTTTT. Protein: CASSQSAGGRTGELFF.

CDR3 amino acids: CATSTQGGGYLNTEAFF. The CDR3 DNA reads TGTGCCACCAGCACCCAAGGAGGGGGGTATTTGAACACTGAAGCTTTCTTT. This chain uses TRBV15 with TRBJ1-1, with D possibly being TRBD1 (6 bases). CDR3 length equals 17 residues. Trimming took off 4 bases at V and 0 bases at J, with 18 bases between the two ends. Germline assignment: CDR1 LNHNV and CDR2 YYDKDF (reference sequence).

This chain uses TRBV6-5 with TRBJ2-7, with D possibly TRBD2 on 6 matching bases. Germline V gene sequence: CDR1 MNHEY, CDR2 SVGAGI. The V end was cut by 2 bases, the J end by 2 bases, with 10 bases between. The CDR3 length is 14 residues. The CDR3 reads CASSYGGITYEQYF. DNA for the CDR3: TGTGCCAGCAGTTACGGGGGGATCACCTACGAGCAGTACTTC.

The gene calls are TRBV10-3 and TRBJ1-2, with 9 bases fitting TRBD1. This CDR3 is 16 amino acids long. After removal of 0 bases from V and 2 bases from J, the junction contained 4 bases not matched to a gene. The germline CDR1 and CDR2 sequences are ENHRY and SYGVKD. CDR3 sequence: CAISESRTGVNYGYTF. For the CDR3, the DNA is TGTGCCATCAGTGAGTCACGGACAGGGGTGAACTATGGCTACACCTTC.